Below, one T cell receptor beta chain is given with its context. A second PCR, run for about 6 to 11 cycles, used a sample-barcoded 5' primer plus a J-beta primer mix. TCRdb re-derived calls from the 5' RACE reads in MiXCR, one entry per CDR3 protein. The table has about 1.7 million distinct CDR3 sequences, about 28% seen once. The data were obtained in a study of blood T cells in healthy people across ages. The CDR3 has 15 residues. The V end was cut by 0 bases, the J end by 0 bases, with 12 bases between. The germline V gene encodes CDR1 DFQATT and CDR2 SNEGSKA (reference sequence). The sequence came from a woman in her thirties in good health. Material: blood. The gene calls are TRBV20-1 and TRBJ2-7; D unresolved. CDR3 amino acids: CSAREAAGFSYEQYF. CDR3 in DNA: TGCAGTGCTAGAGAGGCCGCTGGGTTCTCCTACGAGCAGTACTTC.